This paragraph covers one T cell receptor beta chain sequence. This record belongs to a study of beta chain features in type 1 diabetes. CDR1 is MGHRA, CDR2 YSYEKL, per germline. The CDR3 covers 14 residues. V was pared by 5 bases and J by 4 bases, with 7 bases of the junction left unmatched. Every isolated RNA sample was fully reverse transcribed, so sequencing captured expressed TCRB transcripts. Produced via immunoSEQ multiplex PCR; TCRdb's table is partial and in-frame only. The sample lists about 150,000 clones, less than 9.5% seen once, with over 2% in the top ten. This sequence joins TRBV4-1 and TRBJ1-2; TRBD1 matches at 7 bases. The source of this sequence is a young woman in good health. Material: central memory CD4+ T cells from blood. The CDR3 loop is CASSSRQGSYGYTF. The DNA of the CDR3 is TGCGCCAGCAGCTCTAGACAGGGTAGCTATGGCTACACCTTC.